There are a few counts of the clone carrying this T cell receptor (beta chain). Its antigen is currently unknown. The data were produced by immunoSEQ multiplex PCR, yet TCRdb's version contains in-frame clones alone and is incomplete. The sample comprises approximately 110,000 clones, 88% of which are singletons, and less than 6% rests with the top ten. V shed 2 bases, J shed 2 bases, and the junction held 1 base outside the gene matches. From germline, CDR1 is SGHNT and CDR2 YYREEE (reference sequence). The CDR3 sequence is 14 residues long. This sample stems from a study of T cell responses to AZD1222 COVID-19 vaccine. Broader study findings: Receipt of two AZD1222 doses was followed by a rise in Spike-specific TCR breadth and depth.

The source material was peripheral blood, sampled on day 0 of AZD1222 vaccination. The clonotype originates from an adult in good health. The chain links TRBV5-4 to TRBJ1-2; 9 positions agree with TRBD1. The CDR3 sequence is CASSLQGANYGYTF. The CDR3 nucleotides read TGTGCCAGCAGCTTACAGGGGGCCAACTATGGCTACACCTTC.